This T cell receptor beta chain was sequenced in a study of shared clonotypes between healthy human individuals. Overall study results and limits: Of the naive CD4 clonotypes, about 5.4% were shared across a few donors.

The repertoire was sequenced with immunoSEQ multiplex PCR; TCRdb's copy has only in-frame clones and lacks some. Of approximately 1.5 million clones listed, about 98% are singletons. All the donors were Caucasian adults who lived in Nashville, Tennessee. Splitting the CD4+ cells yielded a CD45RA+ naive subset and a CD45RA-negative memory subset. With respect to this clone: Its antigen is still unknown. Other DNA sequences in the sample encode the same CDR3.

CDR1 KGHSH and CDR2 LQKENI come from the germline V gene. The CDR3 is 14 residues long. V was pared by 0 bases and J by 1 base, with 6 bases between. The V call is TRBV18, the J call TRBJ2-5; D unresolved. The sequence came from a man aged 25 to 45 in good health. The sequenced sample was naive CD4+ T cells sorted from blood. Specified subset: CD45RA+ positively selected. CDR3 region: CASSPPGSQETQYF. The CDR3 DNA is TGTGCCAGCTCACCACCCGGCAGCCAAGAGACCCAGTACTTC.